The 2 T cell receptor beta chains presented below share a single source sample, sequenced in a study of shared clonotypes between healthy human individuals. The method was immunoSEQ multiplex PCR; TCRdb's version includes in-frame clones alone and lacks a portion of them. The table has over 2 million clones, 85% to 95% seen once; the top ten hold 0.1% to 0.15%. Sample: naive CD4+ T cells sorted from blood. Regarding subset: CD45RA+ positively selected. These receptors all stem from a man younger than 30 in good health.

This sequence joins TRBV7-9 and TRBJ1-6; D uncertain. The V end was cut by 5 bases, the J end by 7 bases, with 12 bases between. This CDR3 region has 14 residues. Germline V gene lookup returns CDR1 SEHNR and CDR2 FQNEAQ (reference sequence). For the CDR3, the DNA is TGTGCCAGCAGCCTTGCGGGAACAAATTCACCCCTCCACTTT. Translation gives CASSLAGTNSPLHF.

This chain links TRBV5-1 with TRBJ2-5; 15 bases line up with TRBD2. This CDR3 region has 18 residues. Germline trimming cut 0 bases from V and 1 base from J; bases unmatched to any gene: 4. Germline V lookup: CDR1 SGHRS, CDR2 YFSETQ. Written as DNA, the CDR3 is TGCGCCAGCAGCTTGGGGACTAGCGGGGGGGCCGTCCAAGAGACCCAGTACTTC. It specifies CASSLGTSGGAVQETQYF.